These 20 T cell receptor beta chains share one sample of origin, sequenced in a study of T cells in Graves' hyperthyroidism and ophthalmopathy. TCR beta CDR3 regions were amplified from RNA. The study used the HTBI primer set for a first-round RT-PCR of the TCR CDR3. TCRdb itself ran the multiplex PCR reads through MiXCR, one entry per CDR3 protein. This repertoire shows hundreds of thousands of distinct CDR3 sequences, around 20% found once; its top ten account for 34%. Sequencing was performed on blood. These TCRs come from a young man with Graves' ophthalmopathy.

V usage is TRBV7-2 and J usage is TRBJ2-3; 10 bases align to TRBD2. Unmatched junction bases numbered 13, after V lost 2 bases and J lost 11 bases. The CDR3 spans 16 residues. Germline loops: CDR1 SGHTA, CDR2 FQGNSA. The DNA for the CDR3 is TGTGCCAGCAGCTTAACTTCAGGACTAGCGGTTGGGGGGCAGTATTTT. Translating gives CASSLTSGLAVGGQYF.

CDR3 in amino acids: CASTSGHNEQFF. The CDR3 DNA reads as TGTGCCAGCACTAGCGGTCACAATGAGCAGTTCTTC. The chain uses TRBV28 and TRBJ2-1, with 7 bases that match TRBD2. The CDR3 extends over 12 amino acids. V lost 7 bases, J lost 5 bases, and 2 bases stayed unmatched. CDR1 and CDR2 (germline): MDHEN, SYDVKM.

This clonotype showed up just a few times. The chain joins TRBV30 to TRBJ1-5, with 7 bases aligning to TRBD1. Germline V gene data show CDR1 as GTSNPN and CDR2 as SVGIG (reference sequence). CDR3 length: 15 residues. V trimming: 4 bases; J trimming: 4 bases; junction bases outside the gene matches: 10. CDR3 protein: CAWKLQGFGNQPQHF. DNA of the CDR3: TGTGCCTGGAAACTACAGGGGTTCGGAAATCAGCCCCAGCATTTT.

This clonotype was counted a few times. The chain recombines TRBV28 with TRBJ2-7, with D unclear. The V gene lost 10 bases and the J gene lost 0 bases, with 13 bases spanning the gap. The CDR3 runs 13 residues. Germline V gene lookup returns CDR1 MDHEN and CDR2 SYDVKM. This CDR3 reads CATEGPHSYEQYF. CDR3 DNA: TGTGCCACCGAAGGCCCGCACTCCTACGAGCAGTACTTC.

The CDR3 reads CASSPMEGSGELFF. In DNA form, the CDR3 reads TGTGCCAGCTCACCGATGGAGGGCTCCGGGGAGCTGTTTTTT. The V and J genes are TRBV18 and TRBJ2-2; weak D call: TRBD2 (6 bases). Trimming took off 3 bases at V and 6 bases at J, with 11 bases between the two ends. CDR3 length equals 14 residues. Per the germline V gene, CDR1 is KGHSH and CDR2 is LQKENI. Full variable domain (remainder filled in from reference TRBV18 and TRBJ2-2): NAGVMQNPRHLVRRRGQEARLRCSPMKGHSHVYWYRQLPEEGLKFMVYLQKENIIDESGMPKERFSAEFPKEGPSILRIQQVVRGDSAAYFCASSPMEGSGELFFGEGSRLTVL.

CDR3 loop: CASSQGRLGGRGTGELFF. For the CDR3, the DNA is TGCGCCAGCAGCCAAGGACGCTTGGGCGGGAGGGGCACCGGGGAGCTGTTTTTT. The V and J genes are TRBV4-1 and TRBJ2-2; 9 bases align to TRBD2. CDR1 and CDR2 from the germline V gene are MGHRA and YSYEKL. With 1 base clipped from V and 4 bases from J, the junction kept 10 bases outside the gene matches. This CDR3 comprises 18 residues.

The chain combines TRBV6-2 or TRBV6-3 with TRBJ2-2; no reliable D call. Trimming left V 5 bases short and J 1 base short, with 23 bases between. The CDR3 is 19 amino acids. CDR1 is MNHEY and CDR2 is SVGEGT in the germline V gene. The CDR3 sequence: CASSRLKRKEPQNTGELFF. The CDR3 coding sequence is TGTGCCAGCAGTCGCCTGAAACGAAAGGAACCTCAGAACACCGGGGAGCTGTTTTTT.

This clonotype was recorded a few times. J is TRBJ2-2 and V is TRBV30, with D unclear. The CDR3 is 15 amino acids. Trimming shortened V by 0 bases and J by 7 bases, and 15 bases separated the two germline ends. Germline V lookup: CDR1 GTSNPN, CDR2 SVGIG (reference sequence). The CDR3 sequence is CAWSVPLGRGGELFF. DNA of the CDR3: TGTGCCTGGAGTGTACCTTTGGGTAGAGGCGGGGAGCTGTTTTTT.

The V and J genes are TRBV5-1 and TRBJ2-1; 12 bases align to TRBD2. V shed 4 bases and J 4 bases; nucleotides not matched to a gene: 6. Per germline, CDR1 SGHRS and CDR2 YFSETQ. This CDR3 is 16 amino acids long. The CDR3 DNA is TGCGCCAGCAGCATGACTAGCGGGAGTTTTTACAATGAGCAGTTCTTC. Protein: CASSMTSGSFYNEQFF.

The genes are TRBV6-1 and TRBJ1-4; 9 nucleotides line up with TRBD1. The CDR3 covers 15 residues. The germline V gene has CDR1 MNHNS and CDR2 SASEGT. J gave up 7 bases and V 6 bases, and 9 bases lay outside the gene matches. CDR3 region: CASRTGGAESEKLFF. The CDR3 nucleotides are TGTGCCAGCAGAACAGGGGGCGCCGAGAGTGAAAAACTGTTTTTT.

The chain recombines TRBV10-2 with TRBJ2-7, with TRBD2 identical over 7 bases. Per the germline V gene, CDR1 is WSHSY and CDR2 is SAAADI. This CDR3 spans 14 amino acids. V lost 6 bases and J lost 3; bases outside the gene matches: 8. The CDR3 sequence: CASRSAGVVYEQYF. DNA for the CDR3: TGCGCCAGCAGGTCGGCGGGGGTGGTCTACGAGCAGTACTTC.

This clonotype was seen repeatedly, ten times or more. The rearrangement links TRBV27 to TRBJ2-3, with a tentative D call TRBD1 (5 bases). V was trimmed by 6 bases and J by 8 bases, leaving 15 bases between them. CDR1 and CDR2 from the germline V gene are MNHEY and SMNVEV (reference sequence). The CDR3 runs 13 residues. DNA of the CDR3: TGTGCCAGCAGGCTGACAGATTGGTCTACGCAGTATTTT. Amino acid sequence: CASRLTDWSTQYF.

The chain is built from TRBV9 and TRBJ2-2, with D uncertain. This CDR3 comprises 15 residues. V was pared by 0 bases and J by 2 bases, with 8 bases between. The germline V gene encodes CDR1 SGDLS and CDR2 YYNGEE. The CDR3 DNA sequence: TGTGCCAGCAGCGTAGGACTGACTAACACCGGGGAGCTGTTTTTT. It codes for CASSVGLTNTGELFF.

Only one count was recorded for this clonotype. The chain employs TRBV25-1 and TRBJ2-7, with 10 positions matching TRBD2. The length of the CDR3 is 15 residues. J lost 5 bases, V lost 9 bases, and 13 bases had no gene match. Germline CDR1 reads MGHDK; CDR2 reads SYGVNS. In nucleotides, the CDR3 is TGTGCCAGTAACCTAGGGCTAGCGGGAGTAAACGAGCAGTACTTC. This translates into CASNLGLAGVNEQYF.

The chain joins TRBV5-1 to TRBJ2-3; perhaps D is TRBD1 or TRBD2 (6 bases each). V was cut by 4 bases and J by 4 bases, with 25 bases left in between. The CDR3 covers 18 residues. CDR1 is SGHRS and CDR2 is YFSETQ in the germline V gene. The CDR3 here is CASSASTGTNPSADTQYF. Written as DNA, the CDR3 is TGCGCCAGCAGCGCCTCGACCGGGACAAACCCTAGCGCAGATACGCAGTATTTT. Full variable domain (missing parts from reference TRBV5-1 and TRBJ2-3): KAGVTQTPRYLIKTRGQQVTLSCSPISGHRSVSWYQQTPGQGLQFLFEYFSETQRNKGNFPGRFSGRQFSNSRSEMNVSTLELGDSALYLCASSASTGTNPSADTQYFGPGTRLTVL.

This clonotype was found a few times. The chain links TRBV24-1 to TRBJ2-1, with D maybe TRBD2 (6 bases). Germline V gives CDR1 KGHDR, CDR2 SFDVKD. The CDR3 runs 19 residues. The germline V and J ends were trimmed by 0 bases and 0 bases, with 17 bases remaining between them. CDR3 amino acids: CATSDLAGSGSSSYNEQFF. CDR3 sequence (DNA): TGTGCCACCAGTGATTTGGCGGGGAGCGGGTCGAGCTCCTACAATGAGCAGTTCTTC.

This clonotype was observed many times. V usage is TRBV20-1 and J usage is TRBJ2-5; 7 bases are a match to TRBD1. CDR1 DFQATT and CDR2 SNEGSKA come from the germline V gene (reference sequence). CDR3 length: 15 amino acids. V trimming: 2 bases; J trimming: 5 bases; junction bases outside the gene matches: 11. CDR3 nucleotides: TGCAGTGCTAGATATCGGGCAGGGGGTACTGAGACCCAGTACTTC. Residues: CSARYRAGGTETQYF.

The table lists this clonotype with many counts. This CDR3 is CASSLQGIGELFF. DNA of the CDR3: TGTGCCAGCAGCTTACAGGGAATCGGGGAGCTGTTTTTT. This chain joins TRBV7-3 and TRBJ2-2; D possibly corresponds to TRBD1 (5 bases). Germline values: CDR1 SGHTA, CDR2 FQGTGA. V was shortened by 2 bases and J by 7 bases, with 8 bases between the two germline ends. The CDR3 runs 13 residues.

In this sample, this clonotype turned up many times. A read error may account for a junction end that differs from germline. The chain links TRBV5-1 to TRBJ2-5; TRBD2 matches at 11 bases. The CDR3 contains 15 residues. CDR1 and CDR2 (germline): SGHRS, YFSETQ. The CDR3 DNA sequence: TGTGCCAGCAGCCCCGGGACTAGCGGTGGAGAGACCCAGTACTTC. This codes for CASSPGTSGGETQYF.

The V call is TRBV30, the J call TRBJ1-6; D unresolved. Trimming left V 3 bases short and J 2 bases short, with 5 bases between. CDR1 is GTSNPN and CDR2 is SVGIG in the germline V gene (reference sequence). CDR3 size: 13 residues. The CDR3, as DNA: TGTGCCTGGAGCGGGGCCTATAATTCACCCCTCCACTTT. As protein: CAWSGAYNSPLHF.